This TCR beta chain was sequenced for a study of T cell changes during pregnancy in multiple sclerosis. TCRdb keeps only in-frame clones here, not all; method: immunoSEQ multiplex PCR. This sample yields about 79,000 clones, of which 85% to 95% are seen a single time; 0.4% to 0.6% belongs to the top ten. V was pared by 3 bases and J by 6 bases, with 14 bases between. CDR1 and CDR2 (germline): MGHDK, SYGVNS. The CDR3 has 14 amino acids. This rearrangement joins TRBV25-1 to TRBJ1-1, with D perhaps TRBD1 (6 bases). The source is a female donor with multiple sclerosis, enrolled in a pregnancy study. The starting material was CD4+ T cells from peripheral blood mononuclear cells, obtained in the second trimester of pregnancy. Here the CDR3 reads CASSDYRESSEAFF. Written as DNA, the CDR3 is TGTGCCAGCAGTGACTACAGGGAATCCTCTGAAGCTTTCTTT.